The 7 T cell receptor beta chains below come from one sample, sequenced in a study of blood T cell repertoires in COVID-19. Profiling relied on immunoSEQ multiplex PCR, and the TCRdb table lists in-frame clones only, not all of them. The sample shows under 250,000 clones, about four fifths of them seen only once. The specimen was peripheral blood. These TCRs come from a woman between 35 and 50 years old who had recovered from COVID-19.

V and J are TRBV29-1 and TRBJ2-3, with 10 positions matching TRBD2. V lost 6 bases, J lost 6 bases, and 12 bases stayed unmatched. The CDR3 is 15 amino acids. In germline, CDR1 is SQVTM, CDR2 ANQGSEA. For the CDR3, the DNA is TGCAGCGTCCTGCTCTTAGCGGGGGGTCGGGATACGCAGTATTTT. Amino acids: CSVLLLAGGRDTQYF.

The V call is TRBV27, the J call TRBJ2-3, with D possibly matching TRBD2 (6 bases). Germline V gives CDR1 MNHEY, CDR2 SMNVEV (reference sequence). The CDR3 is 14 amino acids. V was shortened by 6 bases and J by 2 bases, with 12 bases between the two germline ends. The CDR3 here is CASRRGGVTDTQYF. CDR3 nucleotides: TGTGCCAGCAGGCGGGGCGGGGTCACAGATACGCAGTATTTT.

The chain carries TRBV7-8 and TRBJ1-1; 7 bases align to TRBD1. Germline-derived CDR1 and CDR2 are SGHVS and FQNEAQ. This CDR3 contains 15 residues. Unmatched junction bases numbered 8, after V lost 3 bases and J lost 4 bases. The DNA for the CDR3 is TGTGCCAGCAGCTTCAGGGGGGCAGGGGTCACTGAAGCTTTCTTT. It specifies CASSFRGAGVTEAFF.

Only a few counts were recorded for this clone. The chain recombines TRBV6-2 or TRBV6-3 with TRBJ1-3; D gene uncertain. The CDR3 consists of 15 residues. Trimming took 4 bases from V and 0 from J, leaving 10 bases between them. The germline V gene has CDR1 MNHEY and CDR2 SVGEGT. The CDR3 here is CASSSGYRSGNTIYF. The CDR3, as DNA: TGTGCCAGCAGTTCCGGGTACCGCTCTGGAAACACCATATATTTT.

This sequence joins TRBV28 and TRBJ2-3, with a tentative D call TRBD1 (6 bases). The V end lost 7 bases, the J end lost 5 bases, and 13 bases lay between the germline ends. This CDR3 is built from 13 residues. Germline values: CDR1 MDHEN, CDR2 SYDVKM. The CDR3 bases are TGTGCCAGCAACCTTCAGGGGTTAGATACGCAGTATTTT. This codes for CASNLQGLDTQYF.

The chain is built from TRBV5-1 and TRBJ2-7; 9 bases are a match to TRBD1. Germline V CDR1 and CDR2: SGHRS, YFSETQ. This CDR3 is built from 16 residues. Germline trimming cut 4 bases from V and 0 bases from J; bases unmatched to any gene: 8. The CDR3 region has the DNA TGCGCCAGCAGCGGAGCTAACAGGGGGCTCTCCTACGAGCAGTACTTC. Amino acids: CASSGANRGLSYEQYF.

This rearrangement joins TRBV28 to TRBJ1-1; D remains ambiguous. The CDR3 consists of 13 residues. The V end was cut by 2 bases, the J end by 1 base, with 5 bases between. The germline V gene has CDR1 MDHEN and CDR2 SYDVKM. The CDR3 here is CASSLAGNTEAFF. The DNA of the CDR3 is TGTGCCAGCAGTTTAGCGGGGAACACTGAAGCTTTCTTT.